A single sample is the source of the 4 T cell receptor beta chains below, sequenced in a study of shared clonotypes between healthy human individuals. Assay used: immunoSEQ multiplex PCR; TCRdb lists only in-frame clones, some missing. The table lists some 2,000,000 clones, 85% to 95% of them singletons. The sample consisted of naive CD4+ T cells sorted from blood. Stated subset: CD45RA+ positively selected. The receptors were gathered from a young man in good health.

The chain uses TRBV7-6 and TRBJ1-1; 8 bases fit TRBD1. Trimming at V came to 0 bases and at J to 1 base, leaving 1 base not matched to a gene. This CDR3 is 15 amino acids long. CDR1 is SGHVS, CDR2 FNYEAQ, per germline. The CDR3 nucleotides are TGTGCCAGCAGCTTAGCGGGGACAGGGAACACTGAAGCTTTCTTT. The encoded protein is CASSLAGTGNTEAFF.

The genes are TRBV10-1 and TRBJ2-2, with D possibly TRBD2 on 5 matching bases. Germline V gene data show CDR1 as WNHNN and CDR2 as SYGVQD (reference sequence). The CDR3 is 14 residues long. Trimming removed 2 bases at V and 4 bases at J, with 8 bases between. The DNA of the CDR3 is TGCGCCAGCAGTGAGGGACTGTCCACCGGGGAGCTGTTTTTT. It encodes CASSEGLSTGELFF.

This sequence joins TRBV2 and TRBJ2-3, with D perhaps TRBD1 or TRBD2 (6 bases each). Germline CDR1 SNHLY, CDR2 FYNNEI. The length of the CDR3 is 12 residues. The V and J ends lost 11 bases and 1 base respectively, with 10 bases between them. The CDR3 DNA reads as TGTGCCGGGGGGCTTGGCACAGATACGCAGTATTTT. Amino acids: CAGGLGTDTQYF.

This rearrangement joins TRBV6-1 to TRBJ2-5; D gene ambiguous. Germline lookup yields CDR1 MNHNS and CDR2 SASEGT. The CDR3 is 12 residues long. V was shortened by 2 bases and J by 4 bases, with 5 bases between the two germline ends. CDR3 DNA: TGTGCCAGCAGTGAATTGATAGAGACCCAGTACTTC. Amino acids: CASSELIETQYF.